The 17 T cell receptor beta chains presented below share a single source sample, sequenced in a study of T-cell reconstitution after alpha-beta-depleted transplantation in children. Unique molecular identifiers featured in how the TCRbeta library was prepared. MiXCR was run by TCRdb on the PCR reads, yielding one entry per CDR3 protein. The data hold a few hundred thousand distinct CDR3 sequences, with roughly 15% observed a single time. This material consisted of PBMCs, taken from the stem cell graft. The receptors stem from a human donor who donated a stem cell graft to a child with Fanconi anemia.

This clonotype was detected many times. The V gene is TRBV7-6, the J gene TRBJ1-1; D is possibly TRBD1 (5 bases). The V gene lost 1 base and the J gene lost 7 bases, with 16 bases spanning the gap. CDR3 length equals 15 residues. From germline, CDR1 is SGHVS and CDR2 FNYEAQ. CDR3 loop: CASSLVREGLGEAFF. The CDR3 DNA sequence: TGTGCCAGCAGCTTAGTTCGGGAGGGGCTTGGTGAAGCTTTCTTT.

This clonotype was seen only a few times. V and J are TRBV5-1 and TRBJ1-1; maybe TRBD1 (5 bases). Germline CDR1 is SGHRS and CDR2 is YFSETQ. The CDR3 is made up of 15 amino acids. V lost 0 bases to trimming and J lost 2 bases, with 11 bases between them. For the CDR3, the DNA is TGCGCCAGCAGCTTGGGCTTTGGGGGAAACACTGAAGCTTTCTTT. Protein product: CASSLGFGGNTEAFF.

The rearrangement uses TRBV6-5 and TRBJ2-3; D is possibly TRBD1 (6 bases). The CDR3 sequence is 16 residues long. V was cut by 4 bases and J by 5 bases, with 19 bases left in between. CDR1 MNHEY and CDR2 SVGAGI come from the germline V gene. The chain's CDR3 is CASSSTPQGWEDTQYF. CDR3 in DNA: TGTGCCAGCAGTTCAACACCCCAGGGGTGGGAAGATACGCAGTATTTT.

This clonotype was recorded a few times. This chain connects TRBV18 to TRBJ1-1; D gene uncertain. CDR3 length equals 14 residues. CDR1 and CDR2 from the germline V gene are KGHSH and LQKENI. V shed 4 bases and J shed 5 bases, with 14 bases lying between them. The CDR3 coding sequence is TGTGCCAGCTCACAAGACGGCGTAGGGACTGAAGCTTTCTTT. This codes for CASSQDGVGTEAFF.

The chain combines TRBV10-2 with TRBJ2-2; 7 nucleotides match TRBD2. This CDR3 has 16 residues. V dropped 0 bases and J dropped 4; count of bases not matched to a gene: 5. CDR1 is WSHSY and CDR2 is SAAADI in the germline V gene. CDR3 loop: CASSESGGYPTGELFF. CDR3 nucleotide sequence: TGCGCCAGCAGTGAGTCGGGAGGGTACCCCACCGGGGAGCTGTTTTTT.

This clonotype has a count of ten or more. For the CDR3, the DNA is TGTGCCAGCAGCCGAGAGGGTTACACTGAAGCTTTCTTT. As protein: CASSREGYTEAFF. The V gene is TRBV7-2, the J gene TRBJ1-1; D is unresolved. This CDR3 comprises 13 residues. V was clipped by 5 bases and J by 3 bases, with 10 bases between them. Germline assignment: CDR1 SGHTA and CDR2 FQGNSA.

There are many counts of this clonotype. The CDR3 sequence: CASSPSNSGANVLTF. In DNA, the CDR3 is TGTGCCAGCAGCCCGAGCAACTCTGGGGCCAACGTCCTGACTTTC. This chain links TRBV7-9 with TRBJ2-6; D gene uncertain. This CDR3 comprises 15 residues. Germline values: CDR1 SEHNR, CDR2 FQNEAQ (reference sequence). Trimming stripped 5 bases from V and 0 bases from J, with 8 bases between.

CDR3 residues: CASSSVKETQYF. CDR3 DNA: TGTGCCAGCAGTTCTGTAAAAGAGACCCAGTACTTC. This chain uses TRBV28 with TRBJ2-5, with D uncertain. V was cut by 4 bases and J by 3 bases, with 6 bases left in between. CDR3 length equals 12 residues. Per the germline V gene, CDR1 is MDHEN and CDR2 is SYDVKM.

At least ten counts were recorded for this clonotype. The J gene is TRBJ1-1, the V gene TRBV5-1; no clear D gene. Germline loops: CDR1 SGHRS, CDR2 YFSETQ. Trimming cost V 4 bases and J 0 bases, with 19 bases left between them. The length of the CDR3 is 17 residues. CDR3 in DNA: TGCGCCAGCAGCCCGGAGGGTCAACGGTTCCTGAACACTGAAGCTTTCTTT. Translating it yields CASSPEGQRFLNTEAFF.

This clonotype was found many times. The chain couples TRBV11-2 to TRBJ2-3; 7 nucleotides agree with TRBD2. Germline V gene data show CDR1 as SGHAT and CDR2 as FQNNGV. V was clipped by 1 base and J by 2 bases; unmatched bases: 12. This CDR3 region has 18 residues. Here the CDR3 DNA reads TGTGCCAGCAGCTTAGGGTCCATGGGAGGGTCCTTCACAGATACGCAGTATTTT. Amino acids: CASSLGSMGGSFTDTQYF.

J is TRBJ1-3 and V is TRBV5-1, with TRBD1 identical over 8 bases. Germline V lookup: CDR1 SGHRS, CDR2 YFSETQ. The CDR3 loop spans 16 amino acids. J was trimmed by 3 bases and V by 2 bases; bases with no gene match: 7. The CDR3 region has the DNA TGCGCCAGCAGCTTCACCGGGACAGGAGATGGAAACACCATATATTTT. It yields the protein CASSFTGTGDGNTIYF.

The chain is built from TRBV4-3 and TRBJ1-1, with D unclear. This CDR3 region has 15 residues. Germline CDR1 and CDR2: LGHNA and YSLEER. Trimming took 0 bases from V and 0 from J, leaving 8 bases between them. CDR3 in DNA: TGCGCCAGCAGCCAAGAGGGGAGCATGAACACTGAAGCTTTCTTT. It is translated as CASSQEGSMNTEAFF.

This clonotype was observed many times. The rearrangement links TRBV12-3 or TRBV12-4 to TRBJ1-1; D unclear. V lost 3 bases and J lost 3, with 2 bases in between. This CDR3 spans 11 amino acids. DNA of the CDR3: TGTGCCAGCAGTTTCCACACTGAAGCTTTCTTT. Translated: CASSFHTEAFF.

This clonotype was recorded a few times. The chain couples TRBV20-1 to TRBJ2-1; 12 nucleotides match TRBD2. Germline lookup yields CDR1 DFQATT and CDR2 SNEGSKA (reference sequence). V trimming: 0 bases; J trimming: 0 bases; junction bases outside the gene matches: 6. The CDR3 is 18 residues long. The CDR3: CSARDPTSGGSSYNEQFF. CDR3 bases: TGCAGTGCTAGAGATCCCACTAGCGGGGGGAGCTCCTACAATGAGCAGTTCTTC.

This clonotype has a count of ten or more. This chain uses TRBV12-3 or TRBV12-4 with TRBJ1-2; 7 nucleotides agree with TRBD1. V gave up 6 bases and J gave up 3 bases; unmatched junction bases: 4. The CDR3 is made up of 13 amino acids. The CDR3 is CASSLTGDYGYTF. The CDR3 DNA is TGTGCCAGCAGCCTAACAGGGGACTATGGCTACACCTTC.

The chain has TRBV6-2 or TRBV6-3 and TRBJ1-5; TRBD1 might be the D (5 bases). V lost 6 bases and J lost 6, with 12 bases in between. The CDR3 covers 13 residues. Per the germline V gene, CDR1 is MNHEY and CDR2 is SVGEGT. The CDR3 nucleotides are TGTGCCAGCAGAAAAACAGGAACTCAGCCCCAGCATTTT. Translated: CASRKTGTQPQHF.

V usage is TRBV6-1 and J usage is TRBJ1-1, with a weak D call TRBD1 (5 bases). V was shortened by 5 bases and J by 1 base, with 14 bases between the two germline ends. This CDR3 comprises 15 residues. Germline V lookup: CDR1 MNHNS, CDR2 SASEGT. The CDR3 reads CASSRPAQGNTEAFF. CDR3 sequence (DNA): TGTGCCAGCAGTCGCCCCGCTCAGGGGAACACTGAAGCTTTCTTT.